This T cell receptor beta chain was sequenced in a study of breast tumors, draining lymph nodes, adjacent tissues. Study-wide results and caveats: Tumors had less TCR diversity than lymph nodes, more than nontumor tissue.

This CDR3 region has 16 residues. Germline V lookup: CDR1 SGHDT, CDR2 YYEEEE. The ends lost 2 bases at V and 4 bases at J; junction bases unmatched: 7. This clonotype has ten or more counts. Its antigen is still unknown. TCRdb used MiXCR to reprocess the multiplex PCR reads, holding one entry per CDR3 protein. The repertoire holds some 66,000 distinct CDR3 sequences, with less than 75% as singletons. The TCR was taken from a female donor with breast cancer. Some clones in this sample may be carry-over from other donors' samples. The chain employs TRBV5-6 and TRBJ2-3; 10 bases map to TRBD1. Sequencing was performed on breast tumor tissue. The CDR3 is CASSFPGQGGPDTQYF. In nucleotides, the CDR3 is TGTGCCAGCAGCTTTCCAGGACAGGGGGGCCCAGATACGCAGTATTTT.